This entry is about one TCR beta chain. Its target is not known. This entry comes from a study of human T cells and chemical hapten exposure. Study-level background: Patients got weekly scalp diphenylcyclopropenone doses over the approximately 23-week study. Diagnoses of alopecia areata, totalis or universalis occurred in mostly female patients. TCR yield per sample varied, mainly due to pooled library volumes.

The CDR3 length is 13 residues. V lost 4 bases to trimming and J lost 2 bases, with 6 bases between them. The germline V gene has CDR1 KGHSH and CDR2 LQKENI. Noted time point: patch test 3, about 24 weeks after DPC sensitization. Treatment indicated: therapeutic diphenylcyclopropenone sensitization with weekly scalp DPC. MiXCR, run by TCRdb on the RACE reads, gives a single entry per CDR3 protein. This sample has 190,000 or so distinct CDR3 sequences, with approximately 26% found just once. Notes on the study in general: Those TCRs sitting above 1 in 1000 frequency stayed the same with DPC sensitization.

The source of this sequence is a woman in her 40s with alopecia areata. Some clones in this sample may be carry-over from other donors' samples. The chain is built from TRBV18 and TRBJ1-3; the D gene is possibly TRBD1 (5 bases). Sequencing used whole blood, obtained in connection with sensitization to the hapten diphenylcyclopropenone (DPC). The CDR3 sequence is CASSQGTGNTIYF. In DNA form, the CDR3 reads TGTGCCAGCTCACAGGGGACTGGAAACACCATATATTTT.